The 3 T cell receptor beta chains in this list originate from one sample, sequenced in a study of cytomegalovirus exposure and HLA in healthy donors. Using immunoSEQ multiplex PCR, the repertoire was profiled, and TCRdb retains in-frame clones only, with some absent. Here the sample spans 250,000 to 400,000 clones, around 90% being singletons. The sequenced sample was PBMCs. The receptors stem from a man aged 30 to 45 in good health and CMV-seronegative.

The V call is TRBV7-9, the J call TRBJ1-1; D call uncertain. Germline V gene data show CDR1 as SEHNR and CDR2 as FQNEAQ (reference sequence). The CDR3 is 14 amino acids. V was pared by 1 base and J by 2 bases, with 8 bases between. In nucleotides, the CDR3 is TGTGCCAGCAGCTTAGTAATGGGCAACACTGAAGCTTTCTTT. Amino acid sequence: CASSLVMGNTEAFF.

The chain couples TRBV7-6 to TRBJ1-2; TRBD1 aligns across 9 bases. Germline CDR1 reads SGHVS; CDR2 reads FNYEAQ. Germline trimming cut 5 bases from V and 4 bases from J; bases unmatched to any gene: 14. This CDR3 is built from 17 residues. The chain's CDR3 is CASSPSYRGRVGYGYTF. In nucleotides, the CDR3 is TGTGCCAGCAGCCCCTCGTACAGGGGGCGAGTTGGCTATGGCTACACCTTC.

The genes are TRBV7-9 and TRBJ2-1, with TRBD1 matching over 9 bases. Germline V gene data show CDR1 as SEHNR and CDR2 as FQNEAQ (reference sequence). The V and J ends lost 3 bases and 2 bases, in that order; junction bases with no gene match: 2. The CDR3 has 15 residues. DNA for the CDR3: TGTGCCAGCAGCTTGGGACAGGGCCCCTACAATGAGCAGTTCTTC. Amino acids: CASSLGQGPYNEQFF.